These T cell receptor beta chains were read from a single sample in a study of cytomegalovirus exposure and HLA in healthy donors. Assay: immunoSEQ multiplex PCR; the TCRdb copy retains only in-frame clones and omits some. The repertoire holds about 140,000 clones, with over 60% as singletons. The sequenced material came from PBMCs. Source of these receptors: a man aged 25-45 years in good health and CMV-seronegative. CDR3s include the opening cysteine and the closing phenylalanine or tryptophan. D genes are given only for firm matches. Size tells how often a clone was seen (once, few, many) or the class of an expanded clone, and some rows leave it out.

j_call clone_size v_call d_call cdr3_nt cdr3_aa
TRBJ1-2 NA TRBV28 TRBD1 TGTGCCAGCCAGGGACAGGGGGGAGCGTATGGCTACACCTTC CASQGQGGAYGYTF
TRBJ1-2 once TRBV2 NA TGTGCCAGCAGTGAATGGCAGTTGGGGGGTGGCTATGGCTACACCTTC CASSEWQLGGGYGYTF
TRBJ2-7 NA TRBV29-1 TRBD1 TGCAGCGTTGGGGACAGGGGATACGAGCAGTACTTC CSVGDRGYEQYF
TRBJ2-7 NA TRBV19 NA TGTGCCAGTAGTATGGGGGCCGAGCAGTACTTC CASSMGAEQYF
TRBJ2-1 few TRBV6-1 TRBD2 TGTGCCAGCAGTGATGCGGGAGGATTAAATGAGCAGTTCTTC CASSDAGGLNEQFF
TRBJ2-3 NA TRBV15 TRBD1 TGTGCCACCAGCAGGGACAGGGGGCAGTCAGATACGCAGTATTTT CATSRDRGQSDTQYF
TRBJ2-1 NA TRBV5-1 TRBD2 TGCGCCAGCAGCCAGACTAGCGGGTTGTACAATGAGCAGTTCTTC CASSQTSGLYNEQFF
TRBJ1-2 once TRBV5-1 TRBD1 TGCGCCAGCAGCTTCGGACAGGGGGATGGCTACACCTTC CASSFGQGDGYTF
TRBJ1-1 NA TRBV11-3 TRBD1 TGTGCCAGCAGCTTAGGGACAGGAGAAGCTTTCTTT CASSLGTGEAFF
TRBJ2-1 NA TRBV11-2 NA TGTGCCAGCAGCTCCCTAGATAGGGGAGGATACTACAATGAGCAGTTCTTC CASSSLDRGGYYNEQFF
TRBJ2-1 NA TRBV19 TRBD2 TGTGCCAGTAGTATAGCAGTAGCGGGAGGGGAGCAGTTCTTC CASSIAVAGGEQFF
TRBJ2-3 NA TRBV2 TRBD2 TGTGCCAGCAGTGATGGCTCCGGGAGGAGCACAGATACGCAGTATTTT CASSDGSGRSTDTQYF
TRBJ2-5 NA TRBV9 NA TGTGCCAGCAGCCGTGGGACAACGCAAGAGACCCAGTACTTC CASSRGTTQETQYF
TRBJ2-2 NA TRBV18 TRBD1 TGTGCCAGCTCACCGGGGGGACAGGTGAACACCGGGGAGCTGTTTTTT CASSPGGQVNTGELFF
TRBJ2-3 NA TRBV11-3 NA TGTGCCAGCAGGGGACTTGAGGATACGCAGTATTTT CASRGLEDTQYF
TRBJ2-5 NA TRBV28 TRBD2 TGTGCCAGCATCCCGGGAGGCGTTGCGCCGGAGACCCAGTACTTC CASIPGGVAPETQYF
TRBJ2-3 once TRBV5-1 TRBD2 TGCGCCAGCAGCGGGACTAGCGGGACAGATACGCAGTATTTT CASSGTSGTDTQYF
TRBJ2-7 NA TRBV5-1 TRBD2 TGCGCCAGCAGCTTGGGGGGCGGGAGATCGGCAGAGCAGTACTTC CASSLGGGRSAEQYF
TRBJ1-1 NA TRBV19 TRBD1 TGTGCCAGTAGTATCCGGACAGGTATAACTCACTTGAACACTGAAGCTTTCTTT CASSIRTGITHLNTEAFF
TRBJ2-1 NA TRBV2 NA TGTGCCAGCAGTGGTGAGTCGGGGTACAATGAGCAGTTCTTC CASSGESGYNEQFF
TRBJ2-7 NA TRBV10-3 NA TGTGCCATCAGTGAGACTGGCGGGACCTACGAGCAGTACTTC CAISETGGTYEQYF
TRBJ2-1 once TRBV5-1 TRBD2 TGCGCCAGCAGCTCCATTGGGACTAGCGATTATTACAATGAGCAGTTCTTC CASSSIGTSDYYNEQFF
TRBJ1-2 NA TRBV28 TRBD1 TGTGCCAGCACCTCGGGACAGGTTACATATGGCTACACCTTC CASTSGQVTYGYTF
TRBJ1-2 NA TRBV6-5 TRBD1 TGTGCCAGCAGACCGGGACAGGGGGAGAATGGCTACACCTTC CASRPGQGENGYTF
TRBJ2-7 few TRBV2 NA TGTGCCAGCGAGGACTATAGCTCCTACGAGCAGTACTTC CASEDYSSYEQYF
TRBJ2-7 NA TRBV6-5 NA TGTGCCAGCAGTCAGAACGGGGATTGGGAGCAGTACTTC CASSQNGDWEQYF
TRBJ2-1 NA TRBV29-1 NA TGCAGCGCTGCGCGGTCCTACAATGAGCAGTTCTTC CSAARSYNEQFF
TRBJ2-1 few TRBV6-4 TRBD2 TGTGCCAGCAGTGAAGAAGCGGGAGAGGGCTACAATGAGCAGTTCTTC CASSEEAGEGYNEQFF
TRBJ1-2 NA TRBV7-9 NA TGTGCCAGCAGCCGCGATCCACAGGTCGCCTATGGCTACACCTTC CASSRDPQVAYGYTF
TRBJ2-1 NA TRBV21-1 NA TGTGCCAGCAGAAAAACGACAGGGGGCGATCTACTACTATACAATGAGCAGTTCTTC CASRKTTGGDLLLYNEQFF
TRBJ2-1 NA TRBV9 TRBD2 TGTGCCAGCAGCCCGGTAGCGGGATACAATGAGCAGTTCTTC CASSPVAGYNEQFF
TRBJ1-5 NA TRBV19 NA TGTGCCAGTAGCGCCCTCTTGCAGGGGACCAGAATTCCTAGCAATCAGCCCCAGCATTTT CASSALLQGTRIPSNQPQHF
TRBJ2-7 NA TRBV7-3 NA TGTGCCAGCAGCCAAGACTACGCATCCGAGCAGTACTTC CASSQDYASEQYF
TRBJ2-2 NA TRBV28 NA TGTGCCAGCAGTTTAGTAGCGAGCGGGGAGCTGTTTTTT CASSLVASGELFF
TRBJ2-6 NA TRBV5-1 TRBD1 TGCGCCAGCAGCTTGGTTTGGACAGGGGGCTTTGGGGCCAACGTCCTGACTTTC CASSLVWTGGFGANVLTF
TRBJ1-5 NA TRBV28 NA TGTGCCAGCAGTTTCTTCCGGGACAAGGGTCGGCCCCAGCATTTT CASSFFRDKGRPQHF
TRBJ2-4 NA TRBV15 TRBD1 TGTGCCACCAGCGAGGGGACAGGGGAGAACATTCAGTACTTC CATSEGTGENIQYF
TRBJ2-5 NA TRBV5-1 TRBD1 TGCGCCAGCAATCGGGACAGTACTCAAGAGACCCAGTACTTC CASNRDSTQETQYF
TRBJ2-2 NA TRBV11-2 TRBD1 TGTGCCAGCAGCTTAGTGGGACAGGGAAACACCGGGGAGCTGTTTTTT CASSLVGQGNTGELFF
TRBJ1-2 NA TRBV10-3 TRBD1 TGTGCCATCAGTCTCCCAACCGGGACAGGGGGCCGCTATGGCTACACCTTC CAISLPTGTGGRYGYTF
TRBJ2-7 NA TRBV5-6 NA TGTGCCAGCAGCTTACGGGGATTCTACGAGCAGTACTTC CASSLRGFYEQYF
TRBJ2-7 NA TRBV9 TRBD2 TGTGCCAGCAGCGTAGTAACTAGCGTTATCTACGAGCAGTACTTC CASSVVTSVIYEQYF
TRBJ2-7 NA TRBV5-1 NA TGCGCCAGCAGCTTGGGAGCTTTGCCCTCCTACGAGCAGTACTTC CASSLGALPSYEQYF
TRBJ1-1 NA TRBV11-1 TRBD1 TGTGCCAGCAGCCAACGAACAATCAGGACAGGGCAGAACACTGAAGCTTTCTTT CASSQRTIRTGQNTEAFF
TRBJ2-3 NA TRBV19 NA TGTGCCAGTAGTATAGACCATCTTGGCCAGGAAAGAGATACGCAGTATTTT CASSIDHLGQERDTQYF
TRBJ2-3 NA TRBV2 NA TGTGCCAGCAGCGGGCCTAGCCCTTTCTCAGATACGCAGTATTTT CASSGPSPFSDTQYF
TRBJ1-1 NA TRBV29-1 NA TGCAGCGTTGAGGCAGTCCCTGAAGCTTTCTTT CSVEAVPEAFF
TRBJ2-1 NA TRBV30 NA TGTGCCTGGAGTTCCTTCAACAGGGCCAATGAGCAGTTCTTC CAWSSFNRANEQFF
TRBJ2-1 NA TRBV9 TRBD2 TGTGCCAGCAGCGTAGATTCTAGCGGGAGGGCCTTGGGGTACAATGAGCAGTTCTTC CASSVDSSGRALGYNEQFF
TRBJ2-3 NA TRBV5-1 TRBD2 TGCGCCAGCAGCTTGACTAGCGGGAGAACCTGGGGCACAGATACGCAGTATTTT CASSLTSGRTWGTDTQYF
TRBJ2-7 NA TRBV6-1 NA TGTGCCAGCAGTGAAGGATCATTAGGAGGGGTCCTCCCCTACGAGCAGTACTTC CASSEGSLGGVLPYEQYF
TRBJ2-1 NA TRBV2 NA TGTGCCAGCAGTGAGTCGGCTAGCAGTGATGAGCAGTTCTTC CASSESASSDEQFF
TRBJ2-7 NA TRBV11-2 TRBD1 TGTGCCAGCAGCTTATACAGGGGGAAGCCCGTCGTCTACGAGCAGTACTTC CASSLYRGKPVVYEQYF
TRBJ1-2 NA TRBV6-5 TRBD1 TGTGCCAGCAGTTCCACGGACAGGGGAAGCTACACCTTC CASSSTDRGSYTF